These 8 T cell receptor beta chains share one sample of origin, sequenced in a study of T cells in localized non-small cell lung cancer (TCRdb year 2020). Library creation used the immunoSEQ multiplex PCR assay. TCRdb took over this immuneACCESS table, retaining in-frame rearrangements with V and J assigned. Such tables are incomplete; in checked studies, under half of the missing clones stem from an unresolved V gene, and the remainder is unexplained. Counted in this sample were fewer than 35,000 clones; approximately 84% of them appeared once. Around 3.8% of the sample is in the top ten clones. The specimen was peripheral blood, collected before any cancer treatment. These receptors originate from a male donor at least 60 years old with stage III lung adenocarcinoma.

The chain has TRBV2 and TRBJ2-5; no reliable D call. The CDR3 is 11 amino acids. Germline V CDR1 and CDR2: SNHLY, FYNNEI. V was trimmed by 2 bases and J by 12 bases, leaving 10 bases between them. The CDR3 here is CASSEKSRKYF. CDR3 coding DNA: TGTGCCAGCAGTGAAAAGTCCCGAAAGTACTTC.

The gene calls are TRBV9 and TRBJ2-7, with 8 positions matching TRBD2. CDR1 and CDR2 from the germline V gene are SGDLS and YYNGEE. V lost 2 bases and J lost 6; bases outside the gene matches: 10. This CDR3 is 15 amino acids long. The CDR3, as DNA: TGTGCCAGCAGCGTGACAACGGGAGGGCCAGGCGAGCAGTACTTC. It yields the protein CASSVTTGGPGEQYF.

This clone turned up a few times. This chain uses TRBV9 with TRBJ1-2; D remains ambiguous. Deletions cut 4 bases from V and 2 bases from J, with 15 bases between. The CDR3 has 15 amino acids. Germline CDR1 is SGDLS and CDR2 is YYNGEE. The CDR3 is CASSPQGIGNYGYTF. In nucleotides, the CDR3 is TGTGCCAGCAGCCCTCAAGGGATCGGGAACTATGGCTACACCTTC.

The chain employs TRBV7-3 and TRBJ2-1, with D possibly TRBD1 on 5 matching bases. Between the trimmed V and J ends, which lost 8 bases and 5 bases, there was a span of 13 bases. This CDR3 has 13 amino acids. CDR1 is SGHTA, CDR2 FQGTGA, per germline. CDR3 DNA: TGTGCCAGCGGTTTGGGGCCTCACAATGAGCAGTTCTTC. Amino acid sequence: CASGLGPHNEQFF.

This clone has just a few counts. The chain has TRBV19 and TRBJ1-1; 7 bases are shared with TRBD1. The germline V gene encodes CDR1 LNHDA and CDR2 SQIVND (reference sequence). After removal of 6 bases from V and 4 bases from J, the junction contained 8 bases not matched to a gene. The CDR3 has 14 residues. CDR3 bases: TGTGCCAGTAGCAAAGACAGGGCTGTCACTGAAGCTTTCTTT. Amino acid sequence: CASSKDRAVTEAFF. Combining the CDR3 with reference TRBV19 and TRBJ1-1 gives the whole variable domain DGGITQSPKYLFRKEGQNVTLSCEQNLNHDAMYWYRQDPGQGLRLIYYSQIVNDFQKGDIAEGYSVSREKKESFPLTVTSAQKNPTAFYLCASSKDRAVTEAFFGQGTRLTVV.

J is TRBJ2-3 and V is TRBV5-4; D is unclear. The CDR3 runs 15 residues. The germline CDR1 and CDR2 sequences are SGHNT and YYREEE (reference sequence). V lost 2 bases and J lost 1, with 11 bases in between. CDR3 coding DNA: TGTGCCAGCAGCTTTGAGTCCCAGGGCACAGATACGCAGTATTTT. Translation gives CASSFESQGTDTQYF.

V and J are TRBV21-1 and TRBJ2-7; the table assigns TRBD1, which was not confirmed against the DNA. TRBV21-1 is deemed a pseudogene. The CDR3 has 17 residues. CDR3 protein: CASSRKAPGTGGREQYF. The CDR3 bases are TGTGCCAGCAGCCGAAAAGCCCCCGGGACAGGGGGCAGGGAGCAGTACTTC.

This clone was counted once. The chain carries TRBV5-4 and TRBJ2-7, with D possibly matching TRBD2 (5 bases). The germline V and J ends were trimmed by 4 bases and 0 bases, with 11 bases remaining between them. The CDR3 runs to 14 residues. Germline assignment: CDR1 SGHNT and CDR2 YYREEE (reference sequence). CDR3: CASSRTDNSYEQYF. The DNA for the CDR3 is TGTGCCAGCAGCCGGACTGATAACTCCTACGAGCAGTACTTC.